This record covers a single T cell receptor beta chain. Its antigen is unknown. The record originates from a study of beta chain features in type 1 diabetes. The wider study: Analysis included around 100 million sorted cells drawn from all samples.

As every portion of the isolated RNA was reverse transcribed, the sequencing read expressed TCRB transcripts. About 3.6 million reads was the average for naive, central memory and regulatory T cell samples. Libraries were prepared by immunoSEQ multiplex PCR; TCRdb keeps only in-frame clonotypes and omits some of them. The data hold under 350,000 clones, with more than 13% observed a single time. General study results and limits: Significant though moderate, a shortening of TCRB CDR3s appeared in all four CD4+ subsets of Type 1 diabetes patients. Compared with healthy donors, patients appeared to share more similar naive, central memory and regulatory TCRB repertoires. Any PCR bias toward short templates would affect both groups alike.

Germline loops: CDR1 MDHEN, CDR2 SYDVKM. The CDR3 spans 15 residues. V was shortened by 6 bases and J by 4 bases, with 16 bases between the two germline ends. This TCR was recovered from a man aged 30 to 45 with type 1 diabetes. The V and J genes are TRBV28 and TRBJ1-5; TRBD1 is a possible D gene (5 bases). Sequenced material: naive CD4+ T cells from blood. The CDR3: CASRGLGGGNQPQHF. In nucleotides, the CDR3 is TGTGCCAGCAGGGGACTTGGGGGAGGGAATCAGCCCCAGCATTTT.